This T cell receptor beta chain originates from a study of control samples from healthy donors and cancer patients (TCRdb year 2020). V gives up 5 bases and J gives up 4 bases, and the segment between their germline ends measures 18 bases. From the cysteine through the phenylalanine, the CDR3 covers 15 amino acids. Only CDR3 DNA remains: 45 bases, in frame from the first base. From a lookup of the germline V gene (reference sequence), CDR1 and CDR2 are SEHNR and FQNEAQ. Details on this clone: There is no known antigen for this receptor. The record has no base qualities; no much larger clone is one base away.

Library construction relied on the immunoSEQ multiplex PCR assay. TCRdb stores this immuneACCESS table with in-frame sequences only. Part of the clones is absent; in the studies checked, under half of the shortfall reflects unresolved V genes, and no reason is known for the rest. This sample gives about 130,000 clones in total; about 92% of them show up just once. The top ten clones comprise 2.1% of the sample. The TCR was taken from a woman between 45 and 60 years old in good health. The chain employs TRBV7-9 and TRBJ2-7, with TRBD1 perhaps the D gene, on 6 matching bases. The sequenced sample was blood. The DNA sequence is given as TGTGCCAGCAGCCGAACAGGGAACGTTGGGTACGAGCAGTACTTC. Translated, this gives CASSRTGNVGYEQYF.